This T cell receptor (beta chain) came from a study of beta chain features in type 1 diabetes. Every bit of the isolated RNA underwent reverse transcription, so sequencing read expressed TCRB transcripts. Sequencing used immunoSEQ multiplex PCR; TCRdb keeps in-frame clones, though not all of them. The sample has 500,000 to 650,000 clones, around 12% seen once; the top ten hold roughly 0.11%. Overall study findings and caveats: Across all four CD4+ subsets, people with type 1 diabetes showed modestly shorter TCRB CDR3s.

This clone has only a few counts. Its antigen remains unknown. Specimen: naive CD4+ T cells from blood. The sequence came from a man aged 25 to 40 with type 1 diabetes.

The CDR3 region has the DNA TGTGCCAGCAGTTTATTCAGGGGGGATGGCTACACCTTC. Translated: CASSLFRGDGYTF. This chain connects TRBV28 to TRBJ1-2; 7 nucleotides line up with TRBD1. This CDR3 comprises 13 residues. Per the germline V gene, CDR1 is MDHEN and CDR2 is SYDVKM. After removal of 1 base from V and 6 bases from J, the junction contained 2 bases not matched to a gene.